Given below is one TCR beta chain in context. Total RNA, at least 6 micrograms per sample, came from PBMCs. This sample is part of a study of blood T cells in healthy people across ages. A second PCR of about 7 to 12 cycles used a sample-barcoded 5' primer and a J-beta primer mix. The authors tagged each cDNA molecule using a template-switch adaptor with 12 random nucleotides. Any given sample supplied a minimum of 2.5 million CDR3-containing paired-end reads. TCRdb processed the 5' RACE reads anew with MiXCR; each CDR3 protein has one entry. Here the sample spans some 800,000 distinct CDR3 sequences, around 43% being singletons. Germline V CDR1 and CDR2: SGHTA, FQGNSA. With 5 bases clipped from V and 5 bases from J, the junction kept 11 bases outside the gene matches. This CDR3 has 15 residues.

The sequence was collected from a man aged 60-69 years in good health. V is TRBV7-2 and J is TRBJ2-7, with 8 bases aligning to TRBD2. The sequencing input was blood. As DNA, the CDR3 is TGTGCCAGCAGCACCCGTAGCGGGACTAACCACGAGCAGTACTTC. Residues: CASSTRSGTNHEQYF.